This TCR beta chain was sequenced in a study of blood T cells in healthy people across ages. Using a J-beta primer mix together with a sample-barcoded 5' primer, a second PCR was run for roughly 6 to 12 cycles. TCRdb called the 5' RACE reads again in MiXCR, with one record for every CDR3 protein. The sample consists of 550,000 to 600,000 distinct CDR3 sequences, less than 60% of them appearing once. Turning to this clonotype: Possible read error: a much larger clone is one base away.

The germline gives CDR1 SGHTA, CDR2 FQGNSA. The CDR3 extends over 16 amino acids. Trimming took 1 base from V and 8 from J, leaving 18 bases between them. Sequenced sample: blood. The receptor was isolated from an elderly man in good health. The chain recombines TRBV7-2 with TRBJ2-4; maybe TRBD2 (5 bases). The CDR3 DNA follows: TGTGCCAGCAGCTTAGGAAGCATCAATCCCGGGGACATTCAGTACTTC. Its translation is CASSLGSINPGDIQYF.